The text below deals with one TCR beta chain. This entry belongs to a study of shared clonotypes between healthy human individuals. Profiled with immunoSEQ multiplex PCR; TCRdb holds only in-frame clones, not every one. In the table there are millions of clones, over 85% of which are singletons. The CDR3 totals 15 residues. CDR1 and CDR2 from the germline V gene are MDHEN and SYDVKM. Between the trimmed V and J ends, which lost 1 base and 7 bases, there was a span of 16 bases. Sequencing was done on a sample of naive CD4+ T cells from PBMCs. Documented subset: CD45RA+ positively selected. This sequence originates from a man younger than 35 in good health. Some clones in this sample may be carry-over from other donors' samples. The gene calls are TRBV28 and TRBJ1-1; D is unclear. DNA for the CDR3: TGTGCCAGCAGTTTATATGAGGCGACGGGCGATGAAGCTTTCTTT. It translates to CASSLYEATGDEAFF.